This is a list of T cell receptor beta chains from one sample in a study of T cells in Graves' hyperthyroidism and ophthalmopathy. One entry per CDR3 protein, called by TCRdb with MiXCR from the multiplex PCR reads. Of about 500,000 distinct CDR3 sequences listed, 40% to 50% are singletons. Sequencing was carried out using peripheral blood or thyroid tissue (not recorded which). Source of these receptors: an adult woman with Graves' disease, either hyperthyroidism or ophthalmopathy (not recorded which). The CDR3 runs from the conserved cysteine through the conserved F or W. Fields, in order: J gene, V gene, D gene, clone size, CDR3 protein, CDR3 DNA. D genes are given only for firm matches. A row's size may be missing; if present it is once, few, many or a size class.

J: TRBJ2-5; V: TRBV2; D: -; size: few; CDR3: CASSLRRGRETQYF; DNA: TGTGCCAGCAGTTTACGGCGGGGTCGAGAGACCCAGTACTTC
J: TRBJ1-2; V: TRBV5-1; D: -; size: -; CDR3: CASSGGQLPLNYGYTF; DNA: TGCGCCAGCAGCGGAGGACAGTTGCCCTTGAACTATGGCTACACCTTC
J: TRBJ2-7; V: TRBV5-6; D: -; size: many; CDR3: CASSGWGVSEQYF; DNA: TGTGCCAGCAGCGGCTGGGGGGTTTCCGAGCAGTACTTC
J: TRBJ1-5; V: TRBV29-1; D: -; size: -; CDR3: CSVGPGLRESQPQHF; DNA: TGCAGCGTTGGACCAGGGTTGCGAGAGAGTCAGCCCCAGCATTTT
J: TRBJ2-6; V: TRBV20-1; D: -; size: many; CDR3: CSATTPFSGANVLTF; DNA: TGCAGTGCCACTACCCCCTTCTCTGGGGCCAACGTCCTGACTTTC
J: TRBJ1-1; V: TRBV29-1; D: -; size: -; CDR3: CSVADSEAFF; DNA: TGCAGCGTCGCCGATTCTGAAGCTTTCTTT
J: TRBJ2-7; V: TRBV29-1; D: -; size: -; CDR3: CSLARGAQSYEQYF; DNA: TGCAGCTTAGCGCGAGGGGCCCAATCCTACGAGCAGTACTTC
J: TRBJ2-1; V: TRBV10-3; D: -; size: -; CDR3: CAISGTRGERGNEQFF; DNA: TGTGCCATCAGTGGAACCCGGGGTGAAAGGGGCAATGAGCAGTTCTTC
J: TRBJ2-7; V: TRBV7-9; D: -; size: many; CDR3: CASSLKGGLQYF; DNA: TGTGCCAGCAGCTTAAAGGGGGGTCTACAGTACTTC
J: TRBJ2-2; V: TRBV7-3; D: -; size: many; CDR3: CASSLDPTGELFF; DNA: TGTGCCAGCAGCTTGGATCCCACCGGGGAGCTGTTTTTT
J: TRBJ2-5; V: TRBV29-1; D: -; size: -; CDR3: CSVGSTLGETQYF; DNA: TGCAGCGTTGGCTCTACCTTAGGGGAGACCCAGTACTTC
J: TRBJ1-5; V: TRBV20-1; D: -; size: many; CDR3: CSAKGVSNQPQHF; DNA: TGCAGTGCAAAGGGGGTTAGCAATCAGCCCCAGCATTTT
J: TRBJ2-7; V: TRBV7-9; D: -; size: few; CDR3: CASSVAYEQYF; DNA: TGTGCCAGCAGCGTGGCCTACGAGCAGTACTTC
J: TRBJ2-5; V: TRBV7-3; D: TRBD2; size: few; CDR3: CASGLAGGRQETQYF; DNA: TGTGCCAGCGGACTAGCGGGAGGAAGGCAAGAGACCCAGTACTTC
J: TRBJ1-6; V: TRBV5-1; D: -; size: many; CDR3: CASSLGQPNSPLHF; DNA: TGCGCCAGCAGCTTGGGGCAGCCTAATTCACCCCTCCACTTT